This T cell receptor (beta chain) was profiled in a study of cytomegalovirus exposure and HLA in healthy donors. On this clone itself: The target antigen is unknown.

Trimming took 5 bases from V and 2 from J, leaving 10 bases between them. Per the germline V gene, CDR1 is LGHNA and CDR2 is YNFKEQ. The CDR3 has 13 residues. Researchers ran the PCR with 60 Vbeta and 13 Jbeta primers. Only in-frame clones appear in the TCRdb table, and some are missing; sequencing was by immunoSEQ multiplex PCR. The sample includes some 110,000 clones, 75% of them seen just once. Study outcomes and limitations: As a later analysis showed, a missense DCLRE1C variant was linked to trimming of TCR beta V- and J-genes. Common viral pathogens seemed to be connected with several of the most significant clusters, according to a later analysis. As was reported, the classifier diagnosed cytomegalovirus status with high specificity and sensitivity.

Sequenced sample: PBMCs. V is TRBV4-2 and J is TRBJ2-7; D ambiguous. The source is a man between 35 and 55 years old in good health and CMV-seronegative. The DNA for the CDR3 is TGTGCCAGCAGCTCCGGAGAACCCTACGAGCAGTACTTC. Its translation is CASSSGEPYEQYF.